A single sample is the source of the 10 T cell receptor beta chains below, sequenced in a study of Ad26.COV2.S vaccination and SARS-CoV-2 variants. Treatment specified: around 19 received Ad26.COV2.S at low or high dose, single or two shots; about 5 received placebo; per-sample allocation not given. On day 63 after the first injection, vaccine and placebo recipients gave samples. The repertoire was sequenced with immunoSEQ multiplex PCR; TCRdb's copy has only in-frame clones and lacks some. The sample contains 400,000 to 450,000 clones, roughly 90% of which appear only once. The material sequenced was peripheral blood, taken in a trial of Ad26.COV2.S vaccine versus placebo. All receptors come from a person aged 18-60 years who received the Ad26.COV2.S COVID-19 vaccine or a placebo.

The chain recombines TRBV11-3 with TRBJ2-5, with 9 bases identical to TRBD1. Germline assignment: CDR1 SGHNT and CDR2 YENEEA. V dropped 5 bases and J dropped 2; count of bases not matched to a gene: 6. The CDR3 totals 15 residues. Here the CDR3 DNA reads TGTGCCAGCAGCCAACAGGGGGCTAGACAAGAGACCCAGTACTTC. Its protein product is CASSQQGARQETQYF.

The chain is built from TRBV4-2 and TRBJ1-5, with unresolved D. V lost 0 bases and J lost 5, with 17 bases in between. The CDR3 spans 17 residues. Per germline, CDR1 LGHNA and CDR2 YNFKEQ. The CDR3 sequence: CASSQDSQQRLYQPQHF. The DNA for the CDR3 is TGTGCCAGCAGCCAAGATTCCCAGCAGAGGCTATATCAGCCCCAGCATTTT.

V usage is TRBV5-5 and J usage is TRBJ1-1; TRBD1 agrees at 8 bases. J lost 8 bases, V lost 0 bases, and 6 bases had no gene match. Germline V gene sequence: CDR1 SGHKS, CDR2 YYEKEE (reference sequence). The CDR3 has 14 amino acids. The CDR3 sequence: CASSLVGRGREAFF. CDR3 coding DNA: TGTGCCAGCAGCTTGGTGGGCAGGGGGCGCGAAGCTTTCTTT.

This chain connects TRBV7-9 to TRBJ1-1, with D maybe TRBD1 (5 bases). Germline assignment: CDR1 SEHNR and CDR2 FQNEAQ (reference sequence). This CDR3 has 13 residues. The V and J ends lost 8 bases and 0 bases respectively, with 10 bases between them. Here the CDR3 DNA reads TGTGCCAGCGGGCAGGGCCTGAACACTGAAGCTTTCTTT. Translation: CASGQGLNTEAFF.

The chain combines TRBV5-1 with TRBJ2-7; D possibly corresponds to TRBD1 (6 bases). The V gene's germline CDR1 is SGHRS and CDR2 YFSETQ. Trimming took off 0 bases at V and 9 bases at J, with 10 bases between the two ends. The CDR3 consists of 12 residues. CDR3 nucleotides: TGCGCCAGCAGCTTGGGGGGGCCAGGGCAGTACTTC. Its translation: CASSLGGPGQYF.

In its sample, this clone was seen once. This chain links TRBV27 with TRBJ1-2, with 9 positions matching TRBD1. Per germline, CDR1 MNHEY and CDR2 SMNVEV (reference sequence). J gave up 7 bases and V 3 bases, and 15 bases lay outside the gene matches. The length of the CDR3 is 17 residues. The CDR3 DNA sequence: TGTGCCAGCAGTTTCTCAGCCTCCCGGACAGGGGACCCTGGCTACACCTTC. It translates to CASSFSASRTGDPGYTF.

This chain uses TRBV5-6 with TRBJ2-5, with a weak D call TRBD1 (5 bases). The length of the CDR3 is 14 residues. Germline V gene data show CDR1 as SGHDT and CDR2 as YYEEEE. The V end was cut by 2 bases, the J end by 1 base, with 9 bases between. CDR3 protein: CASSLQAIQETQYF. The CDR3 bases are TGTGCCAGCAGCTTACAGGCGATCCAAGAGACCCAGTACTTC.

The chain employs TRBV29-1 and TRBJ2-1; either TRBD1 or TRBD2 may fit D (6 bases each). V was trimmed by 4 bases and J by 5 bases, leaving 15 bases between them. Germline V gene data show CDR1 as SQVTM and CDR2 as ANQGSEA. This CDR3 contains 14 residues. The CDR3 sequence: CSVVWRRGDNEQFF. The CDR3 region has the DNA TGCAGCGTTGTATGGCGGAGGGGGGACAATGAGCAGTTCTTC.

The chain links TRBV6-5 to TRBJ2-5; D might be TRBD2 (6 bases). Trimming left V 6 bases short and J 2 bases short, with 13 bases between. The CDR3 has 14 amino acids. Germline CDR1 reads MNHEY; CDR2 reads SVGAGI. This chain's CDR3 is CASSPGEPQETQYF. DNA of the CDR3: TGTGCCAGCAGCCCGGGGGAGCCACAAGAGACCCAGTACTTC.

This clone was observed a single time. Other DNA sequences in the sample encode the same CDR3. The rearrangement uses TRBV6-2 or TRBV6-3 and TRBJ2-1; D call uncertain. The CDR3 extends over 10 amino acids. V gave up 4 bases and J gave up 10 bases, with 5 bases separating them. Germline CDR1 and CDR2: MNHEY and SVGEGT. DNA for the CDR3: TGTGCCAGCAGTTCTGGGGAGCAGTTCTTC. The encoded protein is CASSSGEQFF.